This is a list of T cell receptor beta chains from one sample in a study of blood T cell repertoires in COVID-19. Here immunoSEQ multiplex PCR was the method, and the copy in TCRdb shows in-frame clones only, minus some. Of approximately 92,000 clones in the sample, roughly 84% were seen once. Sequencing used peripheral blood. The receptor set was obtained from a man in his 70s with active or convalescent COVID-19. Each CDR3 is given with its conserved first and last residue. Fields, in order: clone size, J gene, D gene, V gene, CDR3 DNA, CDR3 protein. The D gene is left open where the match is weak. Expanded clones get a size class; other rows say once, few or many, or leave the size out.

>.|TRBJ2-2|TRBD2|TRBV19
TGTGCCAGTAGTATAGTGCTAAGGGGAGGGGCCACCGGGGAGCTGTTTTTT
CASSIVLRGGATGELFF
>few|TRBJ2-1|.|TRBV5-1
TGCGCCAGCAGGCGGGACCTAGGGCTGGTCAATGAGCAGTTCTTC
CASRRDLGLVNEQFF
>.|TRBJ2-3|TRBD2|TRBV6-2/TRBV6-3
TGTGCCAGCAGTTTAACTAGCGGGGGGCAACAGGGGACGCAGTATTTT
CASSLTSGGQQGTQYF
>.|TRBJ1-2|.|TRBV20-1
TGCAGTGCTTCACAGGGAAAAGGCTACACCTTC
CSASQGKGYTF
>.|TRBJ1-6|.|TRBV13
TGTGCCAGCAGCTTAGGCCTGTATAATTCACCCCTCCACTTT
CASSLGLYNSPLHF
>few|TRBJ2-3|TRBD2|TRBV28
TGTGCCAGCAGTTCACCCCTAACCAGCGGGGGGACCACAGATACGCAGTATTTT
CASSSPLTSGGTTDTQYF
>.|TRBJ1-1|TRBD1|TRBV28
TGTGCCAGCAGTATACTACAGGGGGAGGGCACTGAAGCTTTCTTT
CASSILQGEGTEAFF
>.|TRBJ2-1|.|TRBV2
TGTGCCACCGGGGGAAGCTCCTACAATGAGCAGTTCTTC
CATGGSSYNEQFF
>.|TRBJ2-1|TRBD2|TRBV28
TGTGCCAGCAGTTTAGCGGGGGGGAACTACAATGAGCAGTTCTTC
CASSLAGGNYNEQFF
>once|TRBJ1-2|TRBD1|TRBV7-2
TGTGCCAGCGCTTCAGGGGGGTACTATGGCTACACCTTC
CASASGGYYGYTF
>.|TRBJ2-7|.|TRBV24-1
TGTGCCACCAGTGATTCTAGCTCCTACGAGCAGTACTTC
CATSDSSSYEQYF
>.|TRBJ1-1|TRBD1|TRBV6-5
TGTGCCAGCAGGACAGGGCGCTACTCGAACACTGAAGCTTTCTTT
CASRTGRYSNTEAFF
>.|TRBJ2-7|TRBD1|TRBV5-1
TGCGCCAGCAGCTTTACCGGACAGGGGGGCTACGAGCAGTACTTC
CASSFTGQGGYEQYF